This T cell receptor beta chain was sequenced in a study of response to subunit inactivated influenza vaccine. Trimming took off 0 bases at V and 0 bases at J, with 6 bases between the two ends. CDR1 LGHDT and CDR2 YNNKEL come from the germline V gene (reference sequence). This CDR3 contains 14 residues. TCRdb re-called the RT-PCR reads with MiXCR, one entry per CDR3 protein. The table lists hundreds of thousands of distinct CDR3 sequences, 11% to 15% of them singletons, with about 7.4% in the top ten. V usage is TRBV3-1 and J usage is TRBJ2-7; D not certain. This clonotype was obtained from a man aged 50 to 60 who received an inactivated influenza vaccine. Specimen: PBMCs from blood, collected 14 to 15 days before vaccination. The CDR3 reads CASSQDHSSYEQYF. The CDR3 DNA is TGTGCCAGCAGCCAAGATCACAGCTCCTACGAGCAGTACTTC.